The 2 T cell receptor beta chains presented below share a single source sample, sequenced in a study of T-cell reconstitution after alpha-beta-depleted transplantation in children. Preparation of the TCRbeta library was carried out with unique molecular identifiers. TCRdb passed the PCR reads through MiXCR, listing each CDR3 protein once. This table holds fewer than 550,000 distinct CDR3 sequences, about an eighth found once. The sequencing here drew on PBMCs, mostly from graft donor cells, taken 180 days after TCRalphabeta/CD19-depleted stem cell transplant. Source of these receptors: a female patient between 2 and 15 years old who had a stem cell transplant for aplastic anemia, so the T cells may come from the graft donor.

This clonotype was seen a few times. This chain joins TRBV18 and TRBJ1-1; D is perhaps TRBD1 (5 bases). The CDR3 is 14 amino acids. V lost 6 bases, J lost 8 bases, and 19 bases lay in between. Germline lookup yields CDR1 KGHSH and CDR2 LQKENI. The CDR3 region has the DNA TGTGCCAGCTCTCCAGGGAAGTCCGAAGTGGAAGCTTTCTTT. It specifies CASSPGKSEVEAFF. The full variable domain, its missing parts supplied by reference TRBV18 and TRBJ1-1, is NAGVMQNPRHLVRRRGQEARLRCSPMKGHSHVYWYRQLPEEGLKFMVYLQKENIIDESGMPKERFSAEFPKEGPSILRIQQVVRGDSAAYFCASSPGKSEVEAFFGQGTRLTVV.

This clonotype turned up a few times. The CDR3 DNA is TGTGCCAGCAGTTCACTTAAAGCGGGAATCACAGATACGCAGTATTTT. This codes for CASSSLKAGITDTQYF. The V and J genes are TRBV28 and TRBJ2-3, with TRBD2 identical over 7 bases. The germline V gene encodes CDR1 MDHEN and CDR2 SYDVKM. Trimming cost V 4 bases and J 2 bases; bases outside gene matches: 9. CDR3 length: 16 residues.